This TCR beta chain was recovered during a study of patients and donors after allogeneic stem cell transplantation. With 8 bases removed from V and 9 bases from J, the gap between germline ends came to 22 bases. This CDR3 contains 13 residues. CDR1 is DFQATT and CDR2 is SNEGSKA in the germline V gene (reference sequence). Each CDR3 protein is one row after TCRdb ran MiXCR on the RT-PCR reads. The table records some 880,000 distinct CDR3 sequences, roughly 17% of them present only once. The table lists this clonotype with a few counts. The sequencing input was blood, either unsorted or a sorted T cell fraction (not recorded which). The V gene is TRBV20-1, the J gene TRBJ1-1, with D possibly TRBD1 on 6 matching bases. The TCR originated in a human donor who was either an allogeneic HSCT recipient or a stem cell or donor lymphocyte infusion donor (not recorded which). It is not recorded whose cells these are; they may come from a transplant donor. The CDR3 DNA reads as TGCAGTCAGGATAGCGATACGGACAGAAAAGCTTTCTTT. This codes for CSQDSDTDRKAFF.